One sample yielded the 18 T cell receptor beta chains listed below, sequenced in a study of control samples from healthy donors and cancer patients. Data came from immunoSEQ multiplex PCR; TCRdb stores just in-frame clones and leaves some out. The table has about 88,000 clones, more than 85% seen once. Sequencing was performed on blood. These receptors originate from a man aged 18 to 29 in good health.

The chain uses TRBV25-1 and TRBJ2-2; D might be TRBD1 (5 bases). The V and J ends lost 3 bases and 8 bases respectively, with 10 bases between them. CDR1 MGHDK and CDR2 SYGVNS come from the germline V gene. CDR3 length: 13 amino acids. The CDR3 is CASSEVGAGELFF. CDR3 sequence (DNA): TGTGCCAGCAGTGAGGTAGGGGCTGGGGAGCTGTTTTTT.

This chain connects TRBV12-5 to TRBJ1-1; D possibly corresponds to TRBD1 (5 bases). CDR3 length: 16 amino acids. The V gene's germline CDR1 is LGHNT and CDR2 FRNRAP. Trimming took off 1 base at V and 5 bases at J, with 17 bases between the two ends. CDR3 in DNA: TGTGCTAGTGGTTTGGGCTACCCCGGAGAGGGGACTGAAGCTTTCTTT. Its protein product is CASGLGYPGEGTEAFF.

The rearrangement joins TRBV5-4 to TRBJ1-1; D is unclear. V gave up 8 bases and J gave up 1 base, with 9 bases separating them. This CDR3 region has 12 residues. CDR1 is SGHNT and CDR2 is YYREEE in the germline V gene (reference sequence). The CDR3 DNA is TGTGCCAGTTTCAAACCGAACACTGAAGCTTTCTTT. It codes for CASFKPNTEAFF. The whole variable domain, remainder taken from reference TRBV5-4 and TRBJ1-1, is ETGVTQSPTHLIKTRGQQVTLRCSSQSGHNTVSWYQQALGQGPQFIFQYYREEENGRGNFPPRFSGLQFPNYSSELNVNALELDDSALYLCASFKPNTEAFFGQGTRLTVV.

The V call is TRBV30, the J call TRBJ1-2; D uncertain. Trimming stripped 0 bases from V and 2 bases from J, with 10 bases between. CDR3 size: 14 residues. Germline V gene data show CDR1 as GTSNPN and CDR2 as SVGIG (reference sequence). This CDR3 reads CAWSVTAPNYGYTF. The DNA of the CDR3 is TGTGCCTGGAGTGTTACAGCACCAAACTATGGCTACACCTTC. Full variable domain (outside the CDR3, taken from reference TRBV30 and TRBJ1-2): SQTIHQWPATLVQPVGSPLSLECTVEGTSNPNLYWYRQAAGRGLQLLFYSVGIGQISSEVPQNLSASRPQDRQFILSSKKLLLSDSGFYLCAWSVTAPNYGYTFGSGTRLTVV.

The CDR3 region has the DNA TGTGCCAGCCCTATAAACACTGAAGCTTTCTTT. This gives the protein CASPINTEAFF. The chain employs TRBV27 and TRBJ1-1, with D unresolved. CDR1 is MNHEY and CDR2 is SMNVEV in the germline V gene (reference sequence). Trimming pared 8 bases from V and 2 bases from J, leaving 6 bases between. This CDR3 comprises 11 residues.

This chain connects TRBV27 to TRBJ2-7; 7 nucleotides agree with TRBD1. The ends lost 7 bases at V and 6 bases at J; junction bases unmatched: 15. Germline values: CDR1 MNHEY, CDR2 SMNVEV (reference sequence). The CDR3 sequence is 15 residues long. This CDR3 is CASMTGSSLATEQYF. The CDR3 region has the DNA TGTGCCAGCATGACAGGGAGCAGCCTCGCTACCGAGCAGTACTTC.

This chain joins TRBV2 and TRBJ2-5; D is perhaps TRBD2 (6 bases). CDR3 length: 14 residues. In germline, CDR1 is SNHLY, CDR2 FYNNEI. Deletions cut 7 bases from V and 6 bases from J, with 18 bases between. Here the CDR3 DNA reads TGTGCCAGCACAATTTCCGGGGGAATAAAGACCCAGTACTTC. Protein sequence: CASTISGGIKTQYF.

This clone was observed a single time. The J gene is TRBJ1-1, the V gene TRBV28; 7 bases align to TRBD1. Germline trimming cut 6 bases from V and 5 bases from J; bases unmatched to any gene: 12. The CDR3 totals 15 residues. Germline V gives CDR1 MDHEN, CDR2 SYDVKM. The CDR3 loop is CASRPLQGRRTEAFF. CDR3 nucleotide sequence: TGTGCCAGCAGACCACTACAGGGGAGGAGAACTGAAGCTTTCTTT.

The V gene is TRBV6-5, the J gene TRBJ1-6; a possible D gene is TRBD1 (5 bases). CDR1 MNHEY and CDR2 SVGAGI come from the germline V gene. V shed 9 bases and J shed 7 bases, with 19 bases lying between them. This CDR3 has 15 amino acids. CDR3 coding DNA: TGTGCCAGTCGGGACCCCCCGTTGGGGAATTCACCCCTCCACTTT. Amino acid sequence: CASRDPPLGNSPLHF.

CDR3 nucleotides: TGTGCCAGCAGCCCACCGAGGATAGGCGAGCAGTACTTC. Translating it yields CASSPPRIGEQYF. The chain links TRBV11-2 to TRBJ2-7; the D is unclear. The CDR3 loop spans 13 amino acids. CDR1 and CDR2 (germline): SGHAT, FQNNGV. V shed 5 bases and J shed 6 bases, with 14 bases lying between them.

V gene TRBV4-3 combines with J gene TRBJ2-2, with 10 bases aligning to TRBD2. CDR1 and CDR2 from the germline V gene are LGHNA and YSLEER. Losses at the gene ends were 3 bases for V and 9 bases for J; bases not matched to a gene: 7. The CDR3 extends over 15 amino acids. CDR3 sequence: CASSQGSGRSRELFF. In nucleotides, the CDR3 is TGCGCCAGCAGCCAGGGTAGCGGGAGGAGCCGGGAGCTGTTTTTT.

The genes are TRBV5-1 and TRBJ1-2, with 7 bases fitting TRBD1. V lost 4 bases and J lost 4; bases outside the gene matches: 10. CDR3 length: 15 amino acids. The germline gives CDR1 SGHRS, CDR2 YFSETQ. DNA for the CDR3: TGCGCCAGCAGCACTGTGGGGACAGATGGCTATGGCTACACCTTC. It yields the protein CASSTVGTDGYGYTF.

V usage is TRBV14 and J usage is TRBJ2-2; D unresolved. Germline V CDR1 and CDR2: SGHDN, FVKESK. This CDR3 comprises 12 residues. V was cut by 4 bases and J by 6 bases, with 6 bases left in between. The CDR3 nucleotides are TGTGCCAGCAGCCGGTGGGCCGGGGAGCTGTTTTTT. It specifies CASSRWAGELFF.

The chain is built from TRBV5-1 and TRBJ2-1, with 10 nucleotides matching TRBD1. J was trimmed by 7 bases and V by 4 bases; bases with no gene match: 8. Germline CDR1 is SGHRS and CDR2 is YFSETQ. This CDR3 is built from 15 residues. CDR3 coding DNA: TGCGCCAGCAGCCTGTCGGACAGGGGGTGGAATGAGCAGTTCTTC. It is translated as CASSLSDRGWNEQFF.

The chain joins TRBV6-5 to TRBJ1-1; D not certain. Germline lookup yields CDR1 MNHEY and CDR2 SVGAGI. V was pared by 2 bases and J by 1 base, with 8 bases between. CDR3 size: 14 residues. For the CDR3, the DNA is TGTGCCAGCAGTTACGTGTCAGAGAACACTGAAGCTTTCTTT. Protein product: CASSYVSENTEAFF.

This chain uses TRBV19 with TRBJ1-3; TRBD1 is a possible D gene (5 bases). V gave up 5 bases and J gave up 0 bases, with 23 bases separating them. CDR1 and CDR2 from the germline V gene are LNHDA and SQIVND (reference sequence). There are 19 residues in the CDR3. CDR3 sequence: CASSPRGRSGGNSGNTIYF. As DNA, the CDR3 is TGTGCCAGTAGTCCAAGAGGGAGGTCGGGGGGAAACTCTGGAAACACCATATATTTT.

The V call is TRBV3-1 (or the pseudogene TRBV3-2), the J call TRBJ2-3; D call uncertain. CDR1 and CDR2 (germline): LGHDT, YNNKEL (reference sequence). The CDR3 spans 16 residues. V shed 4 bases and J shed 0 bases, with 14 bases lying between them. CDR3 DNA: TGTGCCAGCAGCCCGTCGGGCGGAACTAGCACAGATACGCAGTATTTT. It yields the protein CASSPSGGTSTDTQYF.

This chain uses TRBV14 with TRBJ1-2; no clear D. Trimming pared 0 bases from V and 2 bases from J, leaving 7 bases between. Germline CDR1 is SGHDN and CDR2 is FVKESK. The CDR3 contains 14 residues. DNA of the CDR3: TGTGCCAGCAGCCAAGATGCCGGGAACTATGGCTACACCTTC. Its translation is CASSQDAGNYGYTF.